This TCR beta chain was profiled in a study of a mutant IDH1 vaccine in newly diagnosed glioma. Study background: The treated population exhibited a male proportion of roughly 62%, a female proportion of roughly 40%, and a mean age of approximately 41 years. Previous treatment comprised radiotherapy, temozolomide, or both, mostly both. Study conclusions and caveats: The vaccine induced immune responses, and these occurred in approximately 93% of patients.

Only a few counts were recorded for this clone. Its cognate antigen is unknown. Specified time point: baseline, week 1 (first vaccination visit). Treatment given: pre-vaccination baseline after standard-of-care therapy. The CDR3 spans 14 residues. Germline-derived CDR1 and CDR2 are SGDLS and YYNGEE. The junction had 9 bases not matched to a gene; V was cut back by 4 bases and J by 9 bases. Using immunoSEQ multiplex PCR, the repertoire was profiled, and TCRdb retains in-frame clones only, with some absent. The sample contains about 68,000 clones, approximately 79% of which appear only once. The V gene is TRBV9, the J gene TRBJ2-1, with 8 positions matching TRBD1. The sequence was obtained from a man aged 45-65 years with glioma. Sequences were derived from PBMCs, sampled from a glioma patient treated with radiotherapy, temozolomide or both. CDR3 region: CASSNRDRITEQFF. The CDR3 DNA reads TGTGCCAGCAGCAACCGGGACAGGATCACTGAGCAGTTCTTC. The full variable domain, with the rest looked up from reference TRBV9 and TRBJ2-1, is DSGVTQTPKHLITATGQRVTLRCSPRSGDLSVYWYQQSLDQGLQFLIQYYNGEERAKGNILERFSAQQFPDLHSELNLSSLELGDSALYFCASSNRDRITEQFFGPGTRLTVL.